These 11 T cell receptor beta chains were sequenced from one sample in a study of Tregs in tolerant kidney transplant recipients. Profiled with immunoSEQ multiplex PCR; TCRdb holds only in-frame clones, not every one. This table has approximately 75,000 clones, approximately 90% appearing once. Material: Tregs from blood, obtained before the transplant. Source of these receptors: a human donor who received a combined kidney and bone marrow transplant.

The chain couples TRBV5-4 to TRBJ1-1; 7 bases map to TRBD1. With V trimmed by 2 bases and J by 1 base, 11 bases remained unmatched. The CDR3 runs to 17 residues. CDR1 and CDR2 (germline): SGHNT, YYREEE (reference sequence). CDR3 protein: CASSLGLAGGGNTEAFF. The CDR3 DNA follows: TGTGCCAGCAGCTTAGGTTTGGCAGGGGGGGGGAACACTGAAGCTTTCTTT.

The rearrangement joins TRBV28 to TRBJ1-1; 7 nucleotides agree with TRBD1. Germline trimming cut 4 bases from V and 5 bases from J; bases unmatched to any gene: 10. The CDR3 has 15 amino acids. Looked up from germline, CDR1 is MDHEN and CDR2 is SYDVKM. The CDR3 loop reads CASSWGGQTWTEAFF. In DNA form, the CDR3 reads TGTGCCAGCAGTTGGGGGGGACAGACGTGGACTGAAGCTTTCTTT.

The chain couples TRBV6-1 to TRBJ2-7; 7 nucleotides line up with TRBD1. J was trimmed by 1 base and V by 6 bases; bases with no gene match: 0. The CDR3 extends over 12 amino acids. The germline CDR1 and CDR2 sequences are MNHNS and SASEGT. The CDR3 region has the DNA TGTGCCAGCAGGGACAGGTCCTACGAGCAGTACTTC. Residues: CASRDRSYEQYF.

This clone was seen just once. V is TRBV5-1 and J is TRBJ2-2, with D unresolved. Germline V gene data show CDR1 as SGHRS and CDR2 as YFSETQ. The CDR3 length is 16 residues. Trimming shortened V by 0 bases and J by 5 bases, and 14 bases separated the two germline ends. CDR3 nucleotide sequence: TGCGCCAGCAGCTTGGATTTTGGGCCCTCAACCGGGGAGCTGTTTTTT. It specifies CASSLDFGPSTGELFF. Using reference TRBV5-1 and TRBJ2-2 for the parts outside the CDR3, the full variable domain is KAGVTQTPRYLIKTRGQQVTLSCSPISGHRSVSWYQQTPGQGLQFLFEYFSETQRNKGNFPGRFSGRQFSNSRSEMNVSTLELGDSALYLCASSLDFGPSTGELFFGEGSRLTVL.

The chain has TRBV29-1 and TRBJ2-3; weak D call: TRBD2 (6 bases). Between the trimmed V and J ends, which lost 7 bases and 2 bases, there was a span of 13 bases. The CDR3 loop spans 13 amino acids. Germline CDR1 reads SQVTM; CDR2 reads ANQGSEA. The CDR3 bases are TGCAGCGCACGGGACTCCTACACAGATACGCAGTATTTT. Its protein product is CSARDSYTDTQYF.

The chain joins TRBV27 to TRBJ2-3; 10 bases match TRBD1. CDR3 size: 15 residues. Germline V CDR1 and CDR2: MNHEY, SMNVEV (reference sequence). Losses at the gene ends were 5 bases for V and 5 bases for J; bases not matched to a gene: 7. The CDR3 spells CASSPYGTGEDTQYF. The CDR3 DNA sequence: TGTGCCAGCAGTCCCTACGGGACAGGGGAAGATACGCAGTATTTT.

The chain uses TRBV4-2 and TRBJ2-3, with D possibly matching TRBD2 (6 bases). The germline V gene encodes CDR1 LGHNA and CDR2 YNFKEQ. This CDR3 has 16 residues. Trimming pared 3 bases from V and 2 bases from J, leaving 15 bases between. This chain's CDR3 is CASSHLLPGDTDTQYF. In DNA, the CDR3 is TGTGCCAGCAGCCACCTGCTCCCGGGGGACACAGATACGCAGTATTTT.

CDR3 DNA sequence: TGTGCCAGCAGCTTAAGAGGGGGGCCCTCTGGGGCCAACGTCCTGACTTTC. This gives the protein CASSLRGGPSGANVLTF. The chain recombines TRBV7-2 with TRBJ2-6, with D perhaps assigned TRBD1 or TRBD2 (6 bases each). With 2 bases removed from V and 0 bases from J, the gap between germline ends came to 11 bases. CDR1 is SGHTA and CDR2 is FQGNSA in the germline V gene. This CDR3 contains 17 residues.

The chain employs TRBV5-1 and TRBJ2-2; perhaps D is TRBD1 or TRBD2 (5 bases each). Germline V lookup: CDR1 SGHRS, CDR2 YFSETQ. The CDR3 sequence is 14 residues long. V was pared by 3 bases and J by 7 bases, with 13 bases between. CDR3 protein: CASSSRGSGGELFF. CDR3 sequence (DNA): TGCGCCAGCAGCTCGAGGGGATCCGGCGGGGAGCTGTTTTTT.

The chain couples TRBV7-9 to TRBJ2-6; TRBD1 matches at 7 bases. Germline V lookup: CDR1 SEHNR, CDR2 FQNEAQ (reference sequence). This CDR3 contains 17 residues. V lost 0 bases, J lost 4 bases, and 6 bases stayed unmatched. CDR3 DNA: TGTGCCAGCAGCTTAGCCGGAAGGGGGCGAGGGGCCAACGTCCTGACTTTC. It is translated as CASSLAGRGRGANVLTF.

Concerning this clone itself: The DNA is left out, because the CDR3 cannot be placed on it with certainty; the CDR3 is given as TCRdb lists it. The rearrangement uses TRBV28 and TRBJ2-7; the D call in the table, TRBD1, was not verified against the DNA. Germline values: CDR1 MDHEN, CDR2 SYDVKM. The CDR3 numbers 10 amino acids, ends counted. Here the CDR3 reads CAVARGSQLF.